The clone carrying this T cell receptor beta chain was seen many times. TCRdb re-called the 5' RACE reads with MiXCR, one entry per CDR3 protein. This table holds 3,000 or so distinct CDR3 sequences, roughly 4.3% found once. This sample was included in a study of spatial heterogeneity in lung cancer. V lost 0 bases, J lost 4 bases, and 15 bases lay in between. This CDR3 contains 16 residues. Sample time point: sample taken at primary tumor resection. V is TRBV12-3 or TRBV12-4 and J is TRBJ1-2; TRBD1 might be the D (5 bases). Sequencing was performed on normal lung tissue next to the tumor, taken at surgery. This TCR was recovered from a male donor with early-stage non-small cell lung cancer. The CDR3 coding sequence is TGTGCCAGCAGTTTAGCGTACGCGGGGACCGGCTATGGCTACACCTTC. This gives the protein CASSLAYAGTGYGYTF.